The subject of this entry is one TCR beta chain. Its antigen is unidentified. The sample belongs to a study of CD8+ T cells in alopecia areata. Findings and limits, study-wide: Higher clonality than in normal scalp was seen in lesional scalp, especially alopecia totalis/universalis.

Extraction of RNA preceded its reverse transcription into cDNA, which served as the sequencing template. The table came from immunoSEQ multiplex PCR; TCRdb's copy has only in-frame clones and leaves some out. Found here are approximately 99,000 clones, 59% of them singletons; the top ten hold around a fifth. The CDR3 runs 11 residues. The V gene lost 0 bases and the J gene lost 10 bases, with 10 bases spanning the gap. Germline lookup yields CDR1 SQVTM and CDR2 ANQGSEA. The chain has TRBV29-1 and TRBJ2-7; D ambiguous. The sample consisted of CD8+ T cells sorted from blood. The source is a human donor in good health. CDR3 sequence (DNA): TGCAGCGTTGAAGATCGGTGGGCCCAGTACTTC. Its protein product is CSVEDRWAQYF.